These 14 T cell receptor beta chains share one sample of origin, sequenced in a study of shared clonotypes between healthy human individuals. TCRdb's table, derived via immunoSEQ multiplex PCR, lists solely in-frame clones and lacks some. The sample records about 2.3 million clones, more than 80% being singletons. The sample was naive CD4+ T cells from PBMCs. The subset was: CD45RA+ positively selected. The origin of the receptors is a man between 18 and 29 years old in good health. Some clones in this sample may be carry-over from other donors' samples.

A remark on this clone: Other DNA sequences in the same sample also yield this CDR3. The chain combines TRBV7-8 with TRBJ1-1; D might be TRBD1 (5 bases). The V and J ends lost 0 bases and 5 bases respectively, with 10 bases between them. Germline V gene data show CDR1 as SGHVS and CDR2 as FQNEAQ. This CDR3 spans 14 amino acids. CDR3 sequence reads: CASSLAGGRTEAFF. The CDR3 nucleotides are TGTGCCAGCAGCTTAGCTGGGGGACGGACTGAAGCTTTCTTT.

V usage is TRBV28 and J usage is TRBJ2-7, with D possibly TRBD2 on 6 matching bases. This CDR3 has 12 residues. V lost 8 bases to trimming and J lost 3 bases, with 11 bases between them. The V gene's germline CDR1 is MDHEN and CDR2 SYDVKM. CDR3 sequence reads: CASGGYLYEQYF. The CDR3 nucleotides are TGTGCCAGCGGAGGGTACCTCTACGAGCAGTACTTC.

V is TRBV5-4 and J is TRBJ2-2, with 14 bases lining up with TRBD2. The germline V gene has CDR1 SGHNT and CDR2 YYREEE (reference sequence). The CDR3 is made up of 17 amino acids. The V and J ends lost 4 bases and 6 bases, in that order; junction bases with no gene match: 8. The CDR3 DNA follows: TGTGCCAGCAGCCCCGACCAGGGACTAGCGGGAGCCGGGGAGCTGTTTTTT. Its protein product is CASSPDQGLAGAGELFF.

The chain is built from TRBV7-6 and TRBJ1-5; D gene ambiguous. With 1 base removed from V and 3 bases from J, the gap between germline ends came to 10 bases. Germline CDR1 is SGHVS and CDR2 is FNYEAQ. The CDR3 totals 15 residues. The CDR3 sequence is CASSLGGGPNQPQHF. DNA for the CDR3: TGTGCCAGCAGCTTAGGTGGTGGACCCAATCAGCCCCAGCATTTT.

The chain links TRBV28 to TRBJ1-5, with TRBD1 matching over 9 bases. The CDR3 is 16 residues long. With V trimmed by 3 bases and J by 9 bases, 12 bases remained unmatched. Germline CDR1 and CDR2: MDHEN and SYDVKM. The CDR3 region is CASSLPGQGPLWPQHF. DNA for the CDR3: TGTGCCAGCAGTTTGCCCGGACAGGGGCCGTTGTGGCCCCAGCATTTT.

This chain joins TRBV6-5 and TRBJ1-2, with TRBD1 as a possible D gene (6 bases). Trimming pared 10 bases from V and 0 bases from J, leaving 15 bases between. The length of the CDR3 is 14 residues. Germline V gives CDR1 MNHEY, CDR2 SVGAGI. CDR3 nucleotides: TGTGCCACCAGCCAGGGGACTTCTAACTATGGCTACACCTTC. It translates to CATSQGTSNYGYTF.

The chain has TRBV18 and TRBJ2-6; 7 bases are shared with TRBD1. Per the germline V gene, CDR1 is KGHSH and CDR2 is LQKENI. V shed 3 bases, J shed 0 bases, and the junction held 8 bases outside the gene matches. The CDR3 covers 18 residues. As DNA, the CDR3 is TGTGCCAGCTCACCCATGACAGGGAGCCCCTCTGGGGCCAACGTCCTGACTTTC. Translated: CASSPMTGSPSGANVLTF.

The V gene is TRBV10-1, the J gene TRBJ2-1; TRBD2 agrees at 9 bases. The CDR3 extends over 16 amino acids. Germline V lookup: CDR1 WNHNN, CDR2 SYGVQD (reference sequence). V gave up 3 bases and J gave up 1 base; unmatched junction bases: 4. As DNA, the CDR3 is TGCGCCAGCAGTGATTTTAGCGGGAGTTCCTACAATGAGCAGTTCTTC. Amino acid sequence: CASSDFSGSSYNEQFF.

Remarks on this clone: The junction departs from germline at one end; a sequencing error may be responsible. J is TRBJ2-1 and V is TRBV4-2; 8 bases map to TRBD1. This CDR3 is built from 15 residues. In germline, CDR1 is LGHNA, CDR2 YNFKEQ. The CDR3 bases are TGTGCCAGCAACCAAGGAACAGGGGGGTACAATGAGCAGTTCTTC. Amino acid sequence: CASNQGTGGYNEQFF.

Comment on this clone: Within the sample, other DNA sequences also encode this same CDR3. CDR3 protein: CASSSSGAGNTIYF. As DNA, the CDR3 is TGTGCCAGCAGCTCATCAGGGGCTGGAAACACCATATATTTT. The chain employs TRBV7-9 and TRBJ1-3; weak D call: TRBD1 (6 bases). The CDR3 is made up of 14 amino acids. Germline V CDR1 and CDR2: SEHNR, FQNEAQ (reference sequence). V shed 4 bases and J shed 2 bases, with 9 bases lying between them.

CDR3 region: CASSSHIKNTPYNEQFF. The CDR3 DNA is TGTGCCAGCAGCTCCCACATCAAGAACACCCCCTACAATGAGCAGTTCTTC. The chain links TRBV11-2 to TRBJ2-1; no definite D call. The ends were cut back, 4 bases at V and 2 bases at J, with 18 bases in the middle. CDR1 and CDR2 from the germline V gene are SGHAT and FQNNGV. The CDR3 is made up of 17 amino acids.

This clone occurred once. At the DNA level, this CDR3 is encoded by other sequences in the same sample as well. The CDR3 here is CASRANEKLFF. CDR3 nucleotides: TGTGCCAGCCGGGCTAATGAAAAACTGTTTTTT. The rearrangement uses TRBV28 and TRBJ1-4; D is unresolved. Trimming took off 8 bases at V and 3 bases at J, with 4 bases between the two ends. The CDR3 loop spans 11 amino acids. Germline assignment: CDR1 MDHEN and CDR2 SYDVKM.

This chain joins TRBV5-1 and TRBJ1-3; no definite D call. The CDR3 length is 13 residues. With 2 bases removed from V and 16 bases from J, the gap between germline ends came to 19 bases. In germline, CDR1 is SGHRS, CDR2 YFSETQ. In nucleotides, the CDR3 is TGCGCCAGCAGCTTTGACCGGAATCCATCTCTGTATTTT. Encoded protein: CASSFDRNPSLYF.

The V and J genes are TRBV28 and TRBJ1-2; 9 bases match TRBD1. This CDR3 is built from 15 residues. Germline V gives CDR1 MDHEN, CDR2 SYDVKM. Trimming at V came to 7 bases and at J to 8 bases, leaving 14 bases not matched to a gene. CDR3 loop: CASTLNTGGGSGYTF. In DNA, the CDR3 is TGTGCCAGCACCCTAAACACAGGGGGCGGTTCGGGCTACACCTTC.